The sequence of this T cell receptor (beta chain) was determined in a study of T cells in Graves' hyperthyroidism and ophthalmopathy. Study observations and caveats: Appearing also in blood were most of the thyroid clonotypes expanded above 0.001. Progression to ophthalmopathy was predicted a median of 6.5 months early.

Lactation, pregnancy, other autoimmune disease or uncontrolled infection excluded patients. This sample holds PBMCs from less than 13 ml fresh peripheral blood. The V end lost 3 bases, the J end lost 4 bases, and 15 bases lay between the germline ends. The CDR3 contains 16 residues. Germline values: CDR1 SGHVS, CDR2 FQNEAQ. Authors of the study amplified TCR beta CDR3 regions from RNA transcripts. First-round RT-PCR of the TCR CDR3 relied on the HTBI primer set. TCRdb itself ran the multiplex PCR reads through MiXCR, one entry per CDR3 protein. The table shows 500,000 to 600,000 distinct CDR3 sequences, with 16% occurring only once. Comments on this clonotype: Its target is not known.

Input material: blood. The chain links TRBV7-8 to TRBJ2-2; the D gene could be TRBD1 or TRBD2 (6 bases each). This TCR was recovered from a young woman with Graves' hyperthyroidism. The CDR3 loop reads CASSFQGLASTGELFF. In DNA, the CDR3 is TGTGCCAGCAGCTTTCAGGGGCTAGCGAGCACCGGGGAGCTGTTTTTT.